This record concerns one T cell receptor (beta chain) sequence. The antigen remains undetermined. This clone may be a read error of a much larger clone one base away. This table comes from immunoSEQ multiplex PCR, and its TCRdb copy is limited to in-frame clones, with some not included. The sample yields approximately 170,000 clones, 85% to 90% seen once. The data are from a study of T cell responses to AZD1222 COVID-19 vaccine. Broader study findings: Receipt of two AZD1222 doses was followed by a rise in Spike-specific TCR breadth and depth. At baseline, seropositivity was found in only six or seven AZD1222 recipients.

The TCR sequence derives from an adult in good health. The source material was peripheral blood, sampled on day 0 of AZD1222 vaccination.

The CDR3 DNA sequence: TGTGCCAGCAGTAACTCTGGGGCCAACGTCCTGACTTTC. It is translated as CASSNSGANVLTF. This sequence joins TRBV25-1 and TRBJ2-6; no clear D. Germline CDR1 MGHDK, CDR2 SYGVNS. V was cut by 5 bases and J by 0 bases, with 2 bases left in between. The CDR3 is made up of 13 amino acids.